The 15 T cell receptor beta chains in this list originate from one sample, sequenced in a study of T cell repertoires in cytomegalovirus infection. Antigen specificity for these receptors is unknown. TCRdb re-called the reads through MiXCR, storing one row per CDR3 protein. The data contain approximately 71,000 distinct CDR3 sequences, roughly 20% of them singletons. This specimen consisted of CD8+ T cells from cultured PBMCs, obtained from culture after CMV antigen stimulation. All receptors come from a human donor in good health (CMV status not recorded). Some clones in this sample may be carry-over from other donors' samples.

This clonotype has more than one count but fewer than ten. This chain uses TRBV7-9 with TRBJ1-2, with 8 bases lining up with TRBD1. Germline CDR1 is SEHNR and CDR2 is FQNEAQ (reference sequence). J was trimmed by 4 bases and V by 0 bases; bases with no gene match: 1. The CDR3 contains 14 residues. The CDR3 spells CASSLAGQAYGYTF. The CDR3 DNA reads TGTGCCAGCAGCTTAGCGGGACAGGCCTATGGCTACACCTTC.

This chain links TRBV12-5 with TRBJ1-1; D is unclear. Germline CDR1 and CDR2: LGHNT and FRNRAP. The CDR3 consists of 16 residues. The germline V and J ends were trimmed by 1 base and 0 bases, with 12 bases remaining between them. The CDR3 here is CASGLDSSFMNTEAFF. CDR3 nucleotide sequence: TGTGCTAGTGGTTTGGACAGCTCCTTTATGAACACTGAAGCTTTCTTT.

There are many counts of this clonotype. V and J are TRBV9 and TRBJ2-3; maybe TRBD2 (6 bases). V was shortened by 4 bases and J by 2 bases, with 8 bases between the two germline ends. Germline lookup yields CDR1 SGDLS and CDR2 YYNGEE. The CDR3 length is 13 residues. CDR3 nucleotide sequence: TGTGCCAGCAGCACGGACTACACAGATACGCAGTATTTT. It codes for CASSTDYTDTQYF.

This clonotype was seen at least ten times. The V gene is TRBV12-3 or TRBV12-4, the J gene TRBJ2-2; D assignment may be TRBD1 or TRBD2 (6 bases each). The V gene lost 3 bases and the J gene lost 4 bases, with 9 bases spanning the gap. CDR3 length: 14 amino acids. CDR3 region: CASSLGGATGELFF. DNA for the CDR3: TGTGCCAGCAGTTTGGGGGGCGCCACCGGGGAGCTGTTTTTT.

In nucleotides, the CDR3 is TGTGCCAGCAGTTACTCGCGGTGGGGCAATGAGCAGTTCTTC. Encoded protein: CASSYSRWGNEQFF. The rearrangement links TRBV6-6 to TRBJ2-1; no definite D call. CDR1 is MNHNY, CDR2 SVGAGI, per germline (reference sequence). This CDR3 contains 14 residues. V lost 0 bases, J lost 6 bases, and 9 bases lay in between.

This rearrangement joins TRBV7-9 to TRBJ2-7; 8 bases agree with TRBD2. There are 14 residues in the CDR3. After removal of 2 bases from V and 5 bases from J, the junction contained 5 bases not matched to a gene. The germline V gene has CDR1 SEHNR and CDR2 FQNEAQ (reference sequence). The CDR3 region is CASSLSGGPHEQYF. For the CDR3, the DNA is TGTGCCAGCAGCTTAAGCGGGGGTCCCCACGAGCAGTACTTC.

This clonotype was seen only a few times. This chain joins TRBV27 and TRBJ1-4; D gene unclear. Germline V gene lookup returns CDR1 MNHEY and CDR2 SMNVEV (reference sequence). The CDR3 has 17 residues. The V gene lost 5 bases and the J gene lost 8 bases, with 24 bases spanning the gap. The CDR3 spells CASSPFPPRVGEEKLFF. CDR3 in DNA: TGTGCCAGCAGTCCCTTTCCCCCTCGGGTCGGGGAGGAAAAACTGTTTTTT.

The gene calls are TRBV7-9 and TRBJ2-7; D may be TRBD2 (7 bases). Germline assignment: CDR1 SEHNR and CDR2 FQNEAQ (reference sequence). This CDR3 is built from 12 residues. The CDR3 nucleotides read TGTGCAGGGGGGGGAACGCCCTACGAGCAGTACTTC. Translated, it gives CAGGGTPYEQYF.

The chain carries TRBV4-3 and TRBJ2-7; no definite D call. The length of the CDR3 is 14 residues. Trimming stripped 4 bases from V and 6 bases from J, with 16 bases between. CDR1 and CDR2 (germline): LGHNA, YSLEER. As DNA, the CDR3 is TGCGCCAGCAGCCCTGACACCGAATCTTTCGAGCAGTACTTC. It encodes CASSPDTESFEQYF.

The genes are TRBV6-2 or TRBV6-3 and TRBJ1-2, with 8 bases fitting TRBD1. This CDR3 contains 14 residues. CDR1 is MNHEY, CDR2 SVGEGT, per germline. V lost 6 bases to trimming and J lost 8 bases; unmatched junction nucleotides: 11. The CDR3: CASSSRTGKEGYTF. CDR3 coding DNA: TGTGCCAGCAGCTCCCGGACAGGGAAGGAGGGCTACACCTTC.

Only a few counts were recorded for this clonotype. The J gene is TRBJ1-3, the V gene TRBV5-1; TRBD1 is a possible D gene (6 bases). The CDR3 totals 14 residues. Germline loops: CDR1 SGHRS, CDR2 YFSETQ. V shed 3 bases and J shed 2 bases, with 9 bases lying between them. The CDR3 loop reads CASSSAGAGNTIYF. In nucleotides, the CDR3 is TGCGCCAGCAGCTCCGCAGGGGCTGGAAACACCATATATTTT.

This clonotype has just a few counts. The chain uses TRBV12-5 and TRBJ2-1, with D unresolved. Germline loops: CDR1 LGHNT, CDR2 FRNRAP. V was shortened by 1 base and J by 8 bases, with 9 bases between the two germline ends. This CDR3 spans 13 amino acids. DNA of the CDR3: TGTGCTAGTGGTTTGGGAAAGGGTTATGAGCAGTTCTTC. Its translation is CASGLGKGYEQFF.

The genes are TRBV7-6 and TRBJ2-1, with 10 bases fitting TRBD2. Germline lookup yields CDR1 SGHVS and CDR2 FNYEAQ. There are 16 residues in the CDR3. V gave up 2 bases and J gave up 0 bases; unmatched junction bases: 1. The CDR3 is CASSLSSGSSYNEQFF. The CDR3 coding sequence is TGTGCCAGCAGCTTATCTAGCGGGAGCTCCTACAATGAGCAGTTCTTC.

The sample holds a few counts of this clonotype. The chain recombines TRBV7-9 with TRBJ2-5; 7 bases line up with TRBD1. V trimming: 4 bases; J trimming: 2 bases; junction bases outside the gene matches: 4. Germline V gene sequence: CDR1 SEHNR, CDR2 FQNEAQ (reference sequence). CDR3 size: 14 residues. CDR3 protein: CASSSDRSQETQYF. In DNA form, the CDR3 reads TGTGCCAGCAGCTCGGACAGGAGTCAAGAGACCCAGTACTTC.

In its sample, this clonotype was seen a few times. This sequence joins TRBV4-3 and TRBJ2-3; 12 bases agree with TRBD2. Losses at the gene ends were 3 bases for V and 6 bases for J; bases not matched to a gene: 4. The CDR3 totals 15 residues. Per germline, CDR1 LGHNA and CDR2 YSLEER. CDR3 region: CASSQTGLAGDTQYF. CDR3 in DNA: TGCGCCAGCAGCCAGACCGGACTAGCGGGGGATACGCAGTATTTT.